The 3 T cell receptor beta chains in this list originate from one sample, sequenced in a study of T-cell memory formation after mild COVID-19. TCRdb re-called the 5' RACE reads through MiXCR, storing one row per CDR3 protein. In the table there are under 350,000 distinct CDR3 sequences, around 15% of which are singletons. Sequencing was done on a sample of PBMCs or a T cell subset sorted from them (not recorded which). All receptors come from a man younger than 35 who had mild COVID-19 (a few samples of this study predate the infection). Cell type and time point are not known.

Only a few counts were recorded for this clonotype. V and J are TRBV28 and TRBJ1-2; 9 bases align to TRBD1. V shed 3 bases, J shed 2 bases, and the junction held 4 bases outside the gene matches. Per germline, CDR1 MDHEN and CDR2 SYDVKM. The CDR3 totals 15 residues. The CDR3 is CASSFRTGVNYGYTF. The DNA for the CDR3 is TGTGCCAGCAGTTTTCGGACAGGGGTGAACTATGGCTACACCTTC.

The chain carries TRBV5-6 and TRBJ2-7, with no clear D. Germline assignment: CDR1 SGHDT and CDR2 YYEEEE. The V end was cut by 5 bases, the J end by 3 bases, with 12 bases between. The CDR3 contains 13 residues. This CDR3 is CASSSGSHYEQYV. The CDR3 DNA reads as TGTGCCAGCAGTTCCGGGTCCCACTACGAGCAGTACGTC.

This clonotype has more than one count but fewer than ten. The chain employs TRBV10-3 and TRBJ2-7; 14 positions match TRBD2. The V gene end was trimmed by 6 bases and the J gene end by 2 bases; junction bases not matched to a gene: 9. Germline V gives CDR1 ENHRY, CDR2 SYGVKD. The CDR3 length is 17 residues. CDR3 sequence reads: CAIRGSGTSGGPYEQYF. The DNA of the CDR3 is TGTGCCATCAGAGGATCCGGGACTAGCGGGGGCCCCTACGAGCAGTACTTC.